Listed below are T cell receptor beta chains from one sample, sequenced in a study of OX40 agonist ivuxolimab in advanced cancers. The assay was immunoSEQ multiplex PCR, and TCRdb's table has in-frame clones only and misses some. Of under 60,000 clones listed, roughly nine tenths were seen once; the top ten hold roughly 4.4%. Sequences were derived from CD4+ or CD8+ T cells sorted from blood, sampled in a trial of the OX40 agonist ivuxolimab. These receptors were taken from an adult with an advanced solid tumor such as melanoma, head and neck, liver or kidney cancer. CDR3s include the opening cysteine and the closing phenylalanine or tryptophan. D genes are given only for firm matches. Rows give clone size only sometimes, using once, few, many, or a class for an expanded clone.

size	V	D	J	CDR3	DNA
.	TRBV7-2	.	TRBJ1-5	CASSLVAANQPQHF	TGTGCCAGCAGCTTAGTGGCAGCTAATCAGCCCCAGCATTTT
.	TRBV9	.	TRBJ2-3	CASSVVAGLTDTQYF	TGTGCCAGCAGCGTAGTTGCGGGGCTCACAGATACGCAGTATTTT
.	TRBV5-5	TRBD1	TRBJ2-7	CASSLDRGPLSYEQYF	TGTGCCAGCAGCTTGGACAGGGGCCCCCTCTCCTACGAGCAGTACTTC
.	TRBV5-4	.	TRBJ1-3	CASSQRAGYSGNTIYF	TGTGCCAGCAGCCAGAGGGCGGGGTACTCTGGAAACACCATATATTTT
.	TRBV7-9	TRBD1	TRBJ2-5	CASSKTGVETQYF	TGTGCCAGCAGCAAGACAGGGGTAGAGACCCAGTACTTC
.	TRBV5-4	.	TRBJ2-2	CASSSMGAGNTGELFF	TGTGCCAGCAGCTCCATGGGGGCGGGGAACACCGGGGAGCTGTTTTTT
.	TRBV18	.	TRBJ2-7	CASSPNRVYEQYF	TGTGCCAGCTCACCAAACAGGGTCTACGAGCAGTACTTC
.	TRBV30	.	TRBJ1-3	CAWSSDSTGNTIYF	TGTGCCTGGAGCTCCGACAGTACTGGAAACACCATATATTTT
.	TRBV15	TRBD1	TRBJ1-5	CATSRSQGTEQPQHF	TGTGCCACCAGCAGATCACAGGGGACAGAGCAGCCCCAGCATTTT
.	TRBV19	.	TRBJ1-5	CASSIQFNQPQHF	TGTGCCAGTAGTATCCAGTTCAATCAGCCCCAGCATTTT
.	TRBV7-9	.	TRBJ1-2	CASSPQPDSYGYTF	TGTGCCAGCAGCCCCCAACCCGACAGCTATGGCTACACCTTC
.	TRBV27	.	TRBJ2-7	CASSLTRIYEQYF	TGTGCCAGCAGTTTGACGCGGATCTACGAGCAGTACTTC
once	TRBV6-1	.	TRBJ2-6	CASATGSGANVLTF	TGTGCCAGCGCAACAGGCTCTGGGGCCAACGTCCTGACTTTC
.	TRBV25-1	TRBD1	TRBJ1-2	CASSGLSRDRDSRYGYTF	TGTGCCAGCAGTGGGCTATCAAGGGACAGGGATAGCCGGTATGGCTACACCTTC
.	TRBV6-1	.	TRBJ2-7	CASSAGDGIYEQYF	TGTGCCAGCAGTGCCGGGGACGGTATCTACGAGCAGTACTTC
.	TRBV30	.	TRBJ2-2	CAWKPQGNTGELFF	TGTGCCTGGAAACCCCAGGGGAACACCGGGGAGCTGTTTTTT
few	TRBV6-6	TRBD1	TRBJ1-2	CASRPGQGAGGYTF	TGTGCCAGCAGGCCGGGACAGGGGGCAGGGGGCTACACCTTC
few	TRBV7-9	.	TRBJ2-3	CASSLDGPGDTQYF	TGTGCCAGCAGCTTAGACGGACCAGGAGATACGCAGTATTTT
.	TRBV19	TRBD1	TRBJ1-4	CASSQQLPGQRNEKLFF	TGTGCCAGTAGTCAACAACTGCCGGGACAGCGAAATGAAAAACTGTTTTTT
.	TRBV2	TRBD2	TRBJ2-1	CASTSAGSSYNEQFF	TGTGCCAGCACCTCAGCGGGAAGCTCCTACAATGAGCAGTTCTTC
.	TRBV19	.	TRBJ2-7	CASSPRDSEQYF	TGTGCCAGTAGTCCCAGGGACTCCGAGCAGTACTTC
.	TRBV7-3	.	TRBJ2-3	CASSLEAWGTQYF	TGTGCCAGCAGCTTAGAGGCTTGGGGTACGCAGTATTTT
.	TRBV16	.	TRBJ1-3	CASSHKASGNTIYF	TGTGCCAGCAGCCACAAGGCCTCTGGAAACACCATATATTTT
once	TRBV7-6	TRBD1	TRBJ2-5	CASSVSTGAPQETQYF	TGTGCCAGCAGCGTTAGTACAGGGGCGCCGCAAGAGACCCAGTACTTC
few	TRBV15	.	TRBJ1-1	CATSRDQTEAFF	TGTGCCACCAGCAGAGATCAAACTGAAGCTTTCTTT
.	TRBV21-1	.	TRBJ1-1	CAIPSLGTENTEAFF	TGTGCCATTCCCTCCCTGGGAACCGAGAACACTGAAGCTTTCTTT
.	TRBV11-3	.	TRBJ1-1	CASSLVGSSEAFF	TGTGCCAGCAGCTTAGTTGGGTCGTCTGAAGCTTTCTTT
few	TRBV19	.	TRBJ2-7	CASSRAGESYEQYF	TGTGCCAGTAGTAGGGCAGGTGAGAGCTACGAGCAGTACTTC
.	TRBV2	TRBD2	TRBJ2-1	CASGPWEGDNEQFF	TGTGCCAGCGGGCCTTGGGAGGGTGACAATGAGCAGTTCTTC
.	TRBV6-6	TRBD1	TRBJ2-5	CASSYSSGGMRETQYF	TGTGCCAGCAGTTACTCGTCAGGGGGCATGAGAGAGACCCAGTACTTC
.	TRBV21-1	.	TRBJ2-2	CASSKERRGVKELFF	TGTGCCAGCAGCAAAGAGAGGCGGGGAGTCAAGGAGCTGTTTTTT
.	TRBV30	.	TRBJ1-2	CAWTFGMRYTF	TGTGCCTGGACCTTCGGCATGCGCTACACCTTC
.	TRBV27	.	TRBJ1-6	CAGSPNDRRARDNSPLHF	TGTGCCGGCAGTCCGAACGACAGACGGGCGCGTGATAATTCACCCCTCCACTTT
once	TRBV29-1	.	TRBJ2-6	CSVEVGANVLTF	TGCAGCGTTGAGGTTGGGGCCAACGTCCTGACTTTC
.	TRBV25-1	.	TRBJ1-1	CASSEGGAYTEAFF	TGTGCCAGCAGTGAAGGGGGCGCGTACACTGAAGCTTTCTTT
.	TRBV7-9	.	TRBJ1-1	CASSSQIGDTEAFF	TGTGCCAGCAGCTCTCAGATCGGGGACACTGAAGCTTTCTTT
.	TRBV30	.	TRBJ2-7	CAWSGTGAWEQYF	TGTGCCTGGAGTGGGACGGGGGCGTGGGAGCAGTACTTC
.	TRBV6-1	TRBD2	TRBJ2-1	CASSLAGGPEQFF	TGTGCCAGCAGTTTAGCGGGGGGTCCTGAGCAGTTCTTC
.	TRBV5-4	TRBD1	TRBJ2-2	CASSFWGQGAHTGELFF	TGTGCCAGCAGCTTCTGGGGACAGGGGGCTCACACCGGGGAGCTGTTTTTT
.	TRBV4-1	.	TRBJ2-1	CASSQASDYPWDEQFF	TGCGCCAGCAGCCAAGCCTCTGACTACCCATGGGATGAGCAGTTCTTC
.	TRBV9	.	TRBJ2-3	CASSVSGTSTDTQYF	TGTGCCAGCAGCGTTAGCGGAACTAGCACAGATACGCAGTATTTT
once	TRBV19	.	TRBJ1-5	CASSRQGGGSGGQPQHF	TGTGCCAGTAGTAGGCAGGGCGGAGGGTCAGGCGGACAGCCCCAGCATTTT
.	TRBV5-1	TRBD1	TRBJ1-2	CASSLEGGRDYGYTF	TGCGCCAGCAGCTTGGAAGGGGGCAGGGACTATGGCTACACCTTC
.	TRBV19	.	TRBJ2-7	CASSPTPGYEQYF	TGTGCCAGTAGTCCAACCCCAGGCTACGAGCAGTACTTC
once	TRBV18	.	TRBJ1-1	CASSETALNTEAFF	TGTGCCAGCTCAGAGACAGCGTTGAACACTGAAGCTTTCTTT
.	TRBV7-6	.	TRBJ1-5	CASSSDSGQPQHF	TGTGCCAGCAGCTCCGACTCGGGGCAGCCCCAGCATTTT
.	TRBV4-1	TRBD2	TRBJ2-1	CASSQDRLAGIIPGSYNEQFF	TGCGCCAGCAGCCAAGATCGACTAGCGGGAATTATTCCGGGCTCCTACAATGAGCAGTTCTTC
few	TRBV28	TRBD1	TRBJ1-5	CASSSQGGQPQHF	TGTGCCAGCAGTTCACAGGGGGGACAGCCCCAGCATTTT
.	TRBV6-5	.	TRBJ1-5	CASSYSAGANQPQHF	TGTGCCAGCAGTTACTCGGCGGGCGCCAATCAGCCCCAGCATTTT
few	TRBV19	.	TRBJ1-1	CASSMGRVNTEAFF	TGTGCCAGTAGTATGGGCAGGGTGAACACTGAAGCTTTCTTT
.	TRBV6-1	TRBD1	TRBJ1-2	CASTLGTGRRYGYTF	TGTGCCAGCACCCTAGGGACAGGGCGGAGATATGGCTACACCTTC
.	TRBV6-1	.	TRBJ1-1	CASNQGVSTEAFF	TGTGCCAGCAATCAGGGTGTAAGCACTGAAGCTTTCTTT
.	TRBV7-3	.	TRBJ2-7	CASSSNGKGGPGEQYF	TGTGCCAGCAGCTCCAACGGGAAGGGGGGGCCTGGCGAGCAGTACTTC
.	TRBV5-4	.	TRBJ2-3	CASSLGLGTDTQYF	TGTGCCAGCAGCTTGGGGTTAGGCACAGATACGCAGTATTTT
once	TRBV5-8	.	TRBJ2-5	CASSLPGQLETQYF	TGTGCCAGCAGCTTACCGGGCCAACTAGAGACCCAGTACTTC
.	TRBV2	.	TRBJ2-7	CASRGAYEQYF	TGTGCCAGCAGGGGGGCCTACGAGCAGTACTTC